This TCR beta chain was sequenced in a study of blood T cell repertoires in COVID-19. This clone was observed once. The table came from immunoSEQ multiplex PCR; TCRdb's copy has only in-frame clones and leaves some out. The sample comprises fewer than 250,000 clones, around 82% of which are singletons, and roughly 8.8% rests with the top ten. This CDR3 contains 14 residues. CDR1 and CDR2 from the germline V gene are SGHTA and FQGNSA. Deletions cut 3 bases from V and 3 bases from J, with 8 bases between. The source material was peripheral blood. The clonotype comes from a woman in her 50s with acute or convalescent COVID-19. The chain uses TRBV7-2 and TRBJ1-4; D not certain. The CDR3 sequence is CASSLLHSNEKLFF. In nucleotides, the CDR3 is TGTGCCAGCAGCTTGCTCCACTCTAATGAAAAACTGTTTTTT. Full variable domain (outside the CDR3, taken from reference TRBV7-2 and TRBJ1-4): GAGVSQSPSNKVTEKGKDVELRCDPISGHTALYWYRQSLGQGLEFLIYFQGNSAPDKSGLPSDRFSAERTGGSVSTLTIQRTQQEDSAVYLCASSLLHSNEKLFFGSGTQLSVL.